This T cell receptor beta chain was sequenced during a study of T cell changes during pregnancy in multiple sclerosis (dated by TCRdb to about 2019). Regarding the complete study: Changes in the T cell repertoire over the course of pregnancy were examined in this study in women with multiple sclerosis.

Regarding this clone: The antigen it binds to is not known. No much larger clonotype is one base removed from it; base qualities were not supplied.

The CDR3, cysteine through phenylalanine, is 11 amino acids long. Only the CDR3 DNA stays, 33 bases, in frame from base 1. Deletion took 0 bases off V and 13 bases off J, with a span of 9 bases between the germline ends. In the germline V gene, CDR1 corresponds to ENHRY and CDR2 to SYGVKD. Library preparation was by the immunoSEQ multiplex PCR assay. TCRdb took this table from immuneACCESS and kept in-frame rearrangements with V and J called. Such tables lack part of the clones; where checked against another copy, unresolved V genes explain under half of the gap, and the rest is unexplained. For this sample the table gives 60,000 to 80,000 clones, of which roughly nine tenths were detected only once. The ten top clones hold around 3.2% of the sample.

The chain joins TRBV10-3 to TRBJ1-2, with no confident D gene call. This TCR was recovered from a female donor with multiple sclerosis, enrolled in a pregnancy study. Material: peripheral blood, obtained before pregnancy. The CDR3 here reads CAISESSYCTF. DNA sequence: TGTGCCATCAGTGAGTCTAGCTACTGCACCTTC.